What follows are 8 T cell receptor beta chains derived from one specimen sequenced in a study of early T cells in non-severe SARS-CoV-2 infection. TCRdb passed the 5' RACE reads through MiXCR, listing each CDR3 protein once. In the table there are roughly 64,000 distinct CDR3 sequences, about 11% of which are singletons. Sequencing was performed on whole blood, taken at baseline. The receptor set was obtained from an adult who was a healthcare worker with PCR-confirmed SARS-CoV-2 infection or an uninfected control (not recorded which).

This clonotype was seen a few times. V is TRBV20-1 and J is TRBJ2-1; D gene unclear. CDR3 length: 11 residues. Germline V gene lookup returns CDR1 DFQATT and CDR2 SNEGSKA (reference sequence). The V end was cut by 4 bases, the J end by 5 bases, with 6 bases between. The CDR3, as DNA: TGCAGTGCTACTCCAGACAATGAGCAGTTCTTC. Encoded protein: CSATPDNEQFF.

The chain has TRBV5-5 and TRBJ2-4; weak D call: TRBD2 (5 bases). Trimming pared 2 bases from V and 7 bases from J, leaving 13 bases between. The CDR3 loop spans 14 amino acids. Per the germline V gene, CDR1 is SGHKS and CDR2 is YYEKEE (reference sequence). CDR3 residues: CASSFIRENNIQYF. The CDR3, as DNA: TGTGCCAGCAGCTTTATTCGGGAAAATAACATTCAGTACTTC.

This clonotype was counted a single time. V and J are TRBV11-3 and TRBJ2-1; no clear D. V gave up 1 base and J gave up 1 base, with 2 bases separating them. The germline V gene encodes CDR1 SGHNT and CDR2 YENEEA. The CDR3 is 13 amino acids. The CDR3 loop reads CASSLVSYNEQFF. The CDR3 region has the DNA TGTGCCAGCAGCTTAGTTTCCTACAATGAGCAGTTCTTC.

This sequence joins TRBV7-6 and TRBJ2-5, with D perhaps matching TRBD1 or TRBD2 (6 bases each). This CDR3 comprises 14 residues. Germline CDR1 SGHVS, CDR2 FNYEAQ. Trimming took off 3 bases at V and 4 bases at J, with 12 bases between the two ends. The CDR3 DNA reads as TGTGCCAGCAGCTTGGGGACGGGGGCAGAGACCCAGTACTTC. It is translated as CASSLGTGAETQYF.

This clonotype turned up a few times. V is TRBV13 and J is TRBJ2-1; 12 nucleotides agree with TRBD2. The CDR3 sequence is 17 residues long. Germline CDR1 is PRHDT and CDR2 is FYEKMQ (reference sequence). Losses at the gene ends were 1 base for V and 4 bases for J; bases not matched to a gene: 5. CDR3 bases: TGTGCCAGCAGCTTAGACCGGCTAGCGGGGGGGTACAATGAGCAGTTCTTC. It codes for CASSLDRLAGGYNEQFF.

This clonotype was counted a few times. The chain links TRBV7-9 to TRBJ1-1; the D is unclear. This CDR3 spans 12 amino acids. V lost 7 bases, J lost 3 bases, and 9 bases lay in between. Germline lookup yields CDR1 SEHNR and CDR2 FQNEAQ (reference sequence). Here the CDR3 DNA reads TGTGCCAGCACTCGAAGGGACACTGAAGCTTTCTTT. It is translated as CASTRRDTEAFF.

The rearrangement links TRBV5-4 to TRBJ1-1, with D maybe TRBD1 (5 bases). This CDR3 has 16 amino acids. Trimming shortened V by 1 base and J by 1 base, and 14 bases separated the two germline ends. CDR1 is SGHNT and CDR2 is YYREEE in the germline V gene (reference sequence). CDR3 residues: CASSLRGIGGNTEAFF. CDR3 bases: TGTGCCAGCAGCTTGCGAGGGATCGGGGGGAACACTGAAGCTTTCTTT.

This clonotype appeared many times. V and J are TRBV12-3 or TRBV12-4 and TRBJ1-2, with D tentatively TRBD1 (6 bases). The V and J ends lost 7 bases and 3 bases respectively, with 12 bases between them. This CDR3 is 13 amino acids long. The CDR3 sequence: CASTGGADYGYTF. The DNA for the CDR3 is TGTGCCAGCACCGGGGGGGCTGACTATGGCTACACCTTC.